This TCR beta chain was retrieved from a study of cytomegalovirus exposure and HLA in healthy donors. 13 Jbeta primers and 60 Vbeta primers were used for the PCR. The data were produced by immunoSEQ multiplex PCR, yet TCRdb's version contains in-frame clones alone and is incomplete. The sample table sets out fewer than 85,000 clones. Germline V lookup: CDR1 SGHRS, CDR2 YFSETQ. The CDR3 extends over 14 amino acids. Deletions cut 3 bases from V and 4 bases from J, with 12 bases between. The chain has TRBV5-1 and TRBJ2-3, with D possibly TRBD2 on 6 matching bases. The origin of this receptor is a man between 45 and 60 years old in good health and CMV-seropositive. Specimen: PBMCs. CDR3: CASSSREKADTQYF. CDR3 in DNA: TGCGCCAGCAGCTCTCGGGAGAAAGCAGATACGCAGTATTTT.